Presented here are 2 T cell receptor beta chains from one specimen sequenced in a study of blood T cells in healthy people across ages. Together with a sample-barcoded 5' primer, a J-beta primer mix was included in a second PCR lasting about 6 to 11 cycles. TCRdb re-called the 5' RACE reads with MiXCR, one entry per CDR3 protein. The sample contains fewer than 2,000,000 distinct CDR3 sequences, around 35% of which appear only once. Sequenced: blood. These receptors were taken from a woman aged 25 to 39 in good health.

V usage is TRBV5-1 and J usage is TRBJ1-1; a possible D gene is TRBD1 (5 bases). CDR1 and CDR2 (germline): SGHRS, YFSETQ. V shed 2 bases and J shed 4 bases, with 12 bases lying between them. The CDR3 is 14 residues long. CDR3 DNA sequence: TGCGCCAGCAGCTTCGCTGGGAGGGGCACTGAAGCTTTCTTT. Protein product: CASSFAGRGTEAFF.

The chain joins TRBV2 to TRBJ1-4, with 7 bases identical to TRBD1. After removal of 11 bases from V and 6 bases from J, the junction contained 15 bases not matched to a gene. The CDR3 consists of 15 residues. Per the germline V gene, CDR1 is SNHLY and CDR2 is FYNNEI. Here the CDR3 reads CAGRSPGQPDEKLFF. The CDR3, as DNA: TGTGCCGGACGTTCACCGGGACAGCCGGATGAAAAACTGTTTTTT. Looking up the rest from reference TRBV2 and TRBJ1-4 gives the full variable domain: EPEVTQTPSHQVTQMGQEVILRCVPISNHLYFYWYRQILGQKVEFLVSFYNNEISEKSEIFDDQFSVERPDGSNFTLKIRSTKLEDSAMYFCAGRSPGQPDEKLFFGSGTQLSVL.